These T cell receptor beta chains were read from a single sample in a study of T-cell reconstitution after alpha-beta-depleted transplantation in children. TCRdb used MiXCR to reprocess the PCR reads, holding one entry per CDR3 protein. This sample carries about 200,000 distinct CDR3 sequences, roughly 6.6% of them seen once, and the ten largest clones take 5.5%. The source was PBMCs, collected before TCRalphabeta/CD19-depleted stem cell transplant. These receptor sequences come from a boy aged 2 to 10 with acute lymphoblastic leukemia, due to receive a stem cell transplant. CDR3s include the opening cysteine and the closing phenylalanine or tryptophan. The order of the fields is clone size, D gene, J gene, V gene, CDR3 protein, CDR3 DNA. A D gene is named only where the DNA matches it firmly. The size entry is marked missing in some rows and otherwise reads once, few, many or a size class.

clone size: -
D gene: -
J gene: TRBJ2-2
V gene: TRBV5-5
CDR3 protein: CASSPVQGFGELFF
CDR3 DNA: TGTGCCAGCAGCCCGGTACAGGGATTCGGGGAGCTGTTTTTT

clone size: -
D gene: TRBD2
J gene: TRBJ2-7
V gene: TRBV9
CDR3 protein: CASSVEAGVGEQYF
CDR3 DNA: TGTGCCAGCAGCGTAGAAGCGGGAGTGGGAGAGCAGTACTTC

clone size: few
D gene: TRBD2
J gene: TRBJ2-2
V gene: TRBV11-3
CDR3 protein: CASSHGTSGLNTGELFF
CDR3 DNA: TGTGCCAGCAGCCATGGGACTAGCGGCTTGAACACCGGGGAGCTGTTTTTT

clone size: many
D gene: TRBD2
J gene: TRBJ2-7
V gene: TRBV28
CDR3 protein: CASSSLPTLGSGSPYEQYF
CDR3 DNA: TGTGCCAGCAGTTCTCTCCCCACCCTAGGTAGCGGGAGTCCCTACGAGCAGTACTTC

clone size: many
D gene: -
J gene: TRBJ1-1
V gene: TRBV29-1
CDR3 protein: CSVVGRARSELNTEAFF
CDR3 DNA: TGCAGCGTTGTGGGGAGGGCCCGATCCGAGTTGAACACTGAAGCTTTCTTT

clone size: many
D gene: -
J gene: TRBJ2-1
V gene: TRBV14
CDR3 protein: CASSQGRIAEFNEQFF
CDR3 DNA: TGTGCCAGCAGCCAAGGTCGCATAGCAGAGTTCAATGAGCAGTTCTTC

clone size: -
D gene: -
J gene: TRBJ2-7
V gene: TRBV7-9
CDR3 protein: CASCSGTVFDEQYF
CDR3 DNA: TGTGCCAGCTGCTCCGGGACGGTTTTTGACGAGCAGTACTTC

clone size: many
D gene: -
J gene: TRBJ2-1
V gene: TRBV7-2
CDR3 protein: CASSSKDYRNEQFF
CDR3 DNA: TGTGCCAGCAGCTCAAAGGACTACCGCAATGAGCAGTTCTTC

clone size: many
D gene: -
J gene: TRBJ2-4
V gene: TRBV5-5
CDR3 protein: CASRSGLWAAKNIQYF
CDR3 DNA: TGTGCCAGCAGATCGGGTTTGTGGGCAGCCAAAAACATTCAGTACTTC

clone size: -
D gene: -
J gene: TRBJ2-7
V gene: TRBV28
CDR3 protein: CAACRQATYEQYF
CDR3 DNA: TGTGCCGCATGTCGGCAGGCAACCTACGAGCAGTACTTC

clone size: many
D gene: -
J gene: TRBJ2-2
V gene: TRBV14
CDR3 protein: CASSQEGLHRDHTGELFF
CDR3 DNA: TGTGCCAGCAGCCAAGAAGGGTTGCACAGGGATCACACCGGGGAGCTGTTTTTT

clone size: many
D gene: -
J gene: TRBJ1-1
V gene: TRBV2
CDR3 protein: CASSEVNTEAFF
CDR3 DNA: TGTGCCAGCAGTGAGGTAAACACTGAAGCTTTCTTT

clone size: many
D gene: -
J gene: TRBJ2-3
V gene: TRBV7-2
CDR3 protein: CASSRRTRGDTQYF
CDR3 DNA: TGTGCCAGCAGCCGAAGAACCCGTGGAGATACGCAGTATTTT

clone size: -
D gene: TRBD1
J gene: TRBJ1-2
V gene: TRBV28
CDR3 protein: CASSLGGGAGGYTF
CDR3 DNA: TGTGCCAGCAGTTTAGGAGGGGGCGCCGGGGGCTACACCTTC

clone size: many
D gene: -
J gene: TRBJ2-3
V gene: TRBV5-1
CDR3 protein: CASSMSGTPGNTHYF
CDR3 DNA: TGCGCCAGCAGCATGTCCGGGACTCCCGGGAATACGCATTATTTT

clone size: many
D gene: -
J gene: TRBJ2-5
V gene: TRBV5-5
CDR3 protein: CASSLEQAQSGETQYF
CDR3 DNA: TGTGCCAGCAGCTTGGAACAGGCACAGTCTGGGGAGACCCAGTACTTC

clone size: few
D gene: -
J gene: TRBJ2-7
V gene: TRBV10-3
CDR3 protein: CAISERQGGAYEQYF
CDR3 DNA: TGTGCCATCAGTGAGAGGCAGGGAGGAGCCTACGAGCAGTACTTC

clone size: -
D gene: -
J gene: TRBJ1-1
V gene: TRBV7-9
CDR3 protein: CASSLDLGEPRQAFF
CDR3 DNA: TGTGCCAGCAGCTTAGATCTTGGGGAACCGAGGCAAGCTTTCTTT

clone size: many
D gene: -
J gene: TRBJ2-7
V gene: TRBV28
CDR3 protein: CASSSPQEEQYF
CDR3 DNA: TGTGCCAGCAGCTCCCCTCAGGAGGAGCAGTACTTC

clone size: -
D gene: TRBD2
J gene: TRBJ2-5
V gene: TRBV9
CDR3 protein: CASSAMAPGGVETQYF
CDR3 DNA: TGTGCCAGCAGCGCAATGGCCCCCGGGGGGGTAGAGACCCAGTACTTC

clone size: -
D gene: TRBD1
J gene: TRBJ1-5
V gene: TRBV2
CDR3 protein: CASRQGDIQPQHF
CDR3 DNA: TGTGCCAGCAGACAGGGGGACATTCAGCCCCAGCATTTT

clone size: many
D gene: TRBD1
J gene: TRBJ2-2
V gene: TRBV5-1
CDR3 protein: CASSIQGPDTGELFF
CDR3 DNA: TGCGCCAGCAGCATACAGGGGCCGGACACCGGGGAGCTGTTTTTT

clone size: few
D gene: TRBD2
J gene: TRBJ2-3
V gene: TRBV9
CDR3 protein: CASSPAGESNTQYF
CDR3 DNA: TGTGCCAGCAGCCCGGCGGGAGAGTCAAATACGCAGTATTTT

clone size: many
D gene: TRBD2
J gene: TRBJ2-5
V gene: TRBV28
CDR3 protein: CASSRGEETQYF
CDR3 DNA: TGTGCCAGCAGTCGGGGGGAGGAGACCCAGTACTTC

clone size: few
D gene: TRBD1
J gene: TRBJ1-1
V gene: TRBV5-1
CDR3 protein: CASWTGGTNTEAFF
CDR3 DNA: TGCGCCAGCTGGACAGGGGGGACGAACACTGAAGCTTTCTTT

clone size: few
D gene: TRBD1
J gene: TRBJ1-1
V gene: TRBV10-3
CDR3 protein: CASTPLGAGGNTEAFF
CDR3 DNA: TGTGCCTCCACGCCCTTGGGGGCAGGGGGTAACACTGAAGCTTTCTTT

clone size: -
D gene: -
J gene: TRBJ2-7
V gene: TRBV7-9
CDR3 protein: CASSLSGADEQYF
CDR3 DNA: TGTGCCAGCAGCTTATCGGGGGCTGACGAGCAGTACTTC

clone size: -
D gene: -
J gene: TRBJ2-3
V gene: TRBV6-2/TRBV6-3
CDR3 protein: CASSYSFSADTQYF
CDR3 DNA: TGTGCCAGCAGTTATTCATTTTCAGCCGATACGCAGTATTTT

clone size: many
D gene: -
J gene: TRBJ2-2
V gene: TRBV6-1
CDR3 protein: CASSWDVDTGELFF
CDR3 DNA: TGTGCCAGCAGCTGGGACGTAGATACCGGGGAGCTGTTTTTT

clone size: few
D gene: -
J gene: TRBJ2-1
V gene: TRBV14
CDR3 protein: CASSRYQSSYNEQFF
CDR3 DNA: TGTGCCAGCAGCCGGTATCAGAGCTCCTACAATGAGCAGTTCTTC

clone size: many
D gene: -
J gene: TRBJ2-1
V gene: TRBV7-9
CDR3 protein: CASSLGQVYNEQFF
CDR3 DNA: TGTGCCAGCAGCTTAGGTCAGGTATACAATGAGCAGTTCTTC

clone size: many
D gene: -
J gene: TRBJ1-1
V gene: TRBV12-3/TRBV12-4
CDR3 protein: CASTEQDFGTEAFF
CDR3 DNA: TGTGCCAGCACCGAACAGGACTTCGGGACTGAAGCTTTCTTT

clone size: many
D gene: -
J gene: TRBJ2-5
V gene: TRBV5-6
CDR3 protein: CASSFRRETQYF
CDR3 DNA: TGTGCCAGCAGCTTTCGTCGGGAGACCCAGTACTTC

clone size: many
D gene: TRBD2
J gene: TRBJ2-1
V gene: TRBV24-1
CDR3 protein: CATSDQTGTSFDEQFF
CDR3 DNA: TGTGCCACCAGTGATCAGACCGGGACTAGTTTCGATGAGCAGTTCTTC

clone size: -
D gene: -
J gene: TRBJ1-2
V gene: TRBV28
CDR3 protein: CASSFGWGEVRGYTF
CDR3 DNA: TGTGCCAGCAGTTTCGGTTGGGGTGAGGTTAGAGGCTACACCTTC

clone size: few
D gene: -
J gene: TRBJ2-4
V gene: TRBV20-1
CDR3 protein: CSATLSTKNIQYF
CDR3 DNA: TGCAGTGCCACCCTTAGTACCAAAAACATTCAGTACTTC

clone size: many
D gene: -
J gene: TRBJ1-2
V gene: TRBV20-1
CDR3 protein: CSAADGGNYGYTF
CDR3 DNA: TGCAGTGCGGCCGACGGGGGGAACTATGGCTACACCTTC

clone size: many
D gene: -
J gene: TRBJ2-1
V gene: TRBV28
CDR3 protein: CASSSANLANEQFF
CDR3 DNA: TGTGCCAGCAGTTCCGCAAATCTCGCAAATGAGCAGTTCTTC

clone size: -
D gene: TRBD1
J gene: TRBJ1-1
V gene: TRBV6-4
CDR3 protein: CASSVGQGVNTEAFF
CDR3 DNA: TGTGCCAGCAGTGTGGGGCAGGGGGTAAACACTGAAGCTTTCTTT

clone size: many
D gene: TRBD2
J gene: TRBJ2-3
V gene: TRBV11-2
CDR3 protein: CASSLDRALAGRTDTQYF
CDR3 DNA: TGTGCCAGCAGCTTAGATCGGGCACTAGCGGGACGGACAGATACGCAGTATTTT

clone size: -
D gene: TRBD1
J gene: TRBJ2-7
V gene: TRBV29-1
CDR3 protein: CSVESRGQGASSSSYEQYF
CDR3 DNA: TGCAGCGTTGAGAGTAGGGGACAGGGGGCGTCGTCCAGCTCCTACGAGCAGTACTTC

clone size: many
D gene: -
J gene: TRBJ2-3
V gene: TRBV7-6
CDR3 protein: CASSFRSGLTDTQYF
CDR3 DNA: TGTGCCAGCAGCTTTCGGTCGGGGCTCACAGATACGCAGTATTTT

clone size: many
D gene: -
J gene: TRBJ2-3
V gene: TRBV10-2
CDR3 protein: CASSDRLPTDTQYF
CDR3 DNA: TGCGCCAGCAGTGATAGGCTCCCCACAGATACGCAGTATTTT

clone size: many
D gene: -
J gene: TRBJ2-7
V gene: TRBV27
CDR3 protein: CASSLSSGTSYEQYF
CDR3 DNA: TGTGCCAGCAGTTTATCTTCCGGGACCTCCTACGAGCAGTACTTC

clone size: -
D gene: TRBD1
J gene: TRBJ1-2
V gene: TRBV27
CDR3 protein: CASSFWDRRNGYTF
CDR3 DNA: TGTGCCAGCAGTTTCTGGGACAGGAGAAATGGCTACACCTTC

clone size: many
D gene: -
J gene: TRBJ2-6
V gene: TRBV27
CDR3 protein: CASSLLSGANVLTF
CDR3 DNA: TGTGCCAGCAGTTTATTGTCTGGGGCCAACGTCCTGACTTTC

clone size: many
D gene: -
J gene: TRBJ2-5
V gene: TRBV6-2/TRBV6-3
CDR3 protein: CASRRGLHQETQYF
CDR3 DNA: TGTGCCAGCAGGCGGGGACTGCACCAAGAGACCCAGTACTTC

clone size: many
D gene: TRBD1
J gene: TRBJ2-2
V gene: TRBV20-1
CDR3 protein: CSAPTGPGELFF
CDR3 DNA: TGCAGTGCGCCGACAGGGCCCGGGGAGCTGTTTTTT